The following is a T cell receptor beta chain sequence with its context. The antigen remains undetermined. Germline lookup yields CDR1 MNHEY and CDR2 SMNVEV (reference sequence). V lost 10 bases and J lost 2; bases outside the gene matches: 11. There are 15 residues in the CDR3. This sample stems from a study of Tregs in tolerant kidney transplant recipients. Notes on the study in general: Findings come from small patient numbers and require larger validation. The most relevant donor-specific Treg TCRbeta repertoire apparently came from expansion with activated donor B cells. Changing PCR primers prevented nucleotide comparison between some patients' samples.

The repertoire was sequenced with immunoSEQ multiplex PCR; TCRdb's copy has only in-frame clones and lacks some. The sample lists 65,000 or so clones, approximately 87% seen once, with around 4.1% in the top ten. Mixed chimerism was transient after nonmyeloablative marrow transplants from related graft donors. Thawed PBMCs were FACS-sorted into unstimulated CD4+CD25+CD127- regulatory T cells, CD4+CD25- non-regulatory cells, CD4 and CD8 cells. This TCR derives from a human patient who received a combined kidney and bone marrow transplant. Some T cells may be graft donor cells. Specimen: CD4+ T cells from blood (PBMCs), collected 6 months after the transplant. The chain joins TRBV27 to TRBJ1-2, with TRBD1 matching 9 bases. CDR3 DNA sequence: TGTGCCACCCAATACAGGGGGCAAAGAAACTATGGCTACACCTTC. Its translation: CATQYRGQRNYGYTF.